This TCR beta chain was sequenced during a study of blood T cell repertoires in COVID-19. Germline V gene sequence: CDR1 SGHTA, CDR2 FQGNSA. V was clipped by 4 bases and J by 2 bases, with 16 bases between them. The CDR3 is 16 residues long. This table comes from immunoSEQ multiplex PCR, and its TCRdb copy is limited to in-frame clones, with some not included. Of about 130,000 clones listed, 85% are singletons. The sequence derives from a human donor in a cohort sampled during active COVID-19. The sample consisted of peripheral blood. V usage is TRBV7-2 and J usage is TRBJ2-3, with D perhaps matching TRBD2 (5 bases). The CDR3 DNA follows: TGTGCCAGCAGCTCCGAGGGCGGGCTCAACACAGATACGCAGTATTTT. Amino acid sequence: CASSSEGGLNTDTQYF. The full variable domain, with the rest looked up from reference TRBV7-2 and TRBJ2-3, is GAGVSQSPSNKVTEKGKDVELRCDPISGHTALYWYRQSLGQGLEFLIYFQGNSAPDKSGLPSDRFSAERTGGSVSTLTIQRTQQEDSAVYLCASSSEGGLNTDTQYFGPGTRLTVL.